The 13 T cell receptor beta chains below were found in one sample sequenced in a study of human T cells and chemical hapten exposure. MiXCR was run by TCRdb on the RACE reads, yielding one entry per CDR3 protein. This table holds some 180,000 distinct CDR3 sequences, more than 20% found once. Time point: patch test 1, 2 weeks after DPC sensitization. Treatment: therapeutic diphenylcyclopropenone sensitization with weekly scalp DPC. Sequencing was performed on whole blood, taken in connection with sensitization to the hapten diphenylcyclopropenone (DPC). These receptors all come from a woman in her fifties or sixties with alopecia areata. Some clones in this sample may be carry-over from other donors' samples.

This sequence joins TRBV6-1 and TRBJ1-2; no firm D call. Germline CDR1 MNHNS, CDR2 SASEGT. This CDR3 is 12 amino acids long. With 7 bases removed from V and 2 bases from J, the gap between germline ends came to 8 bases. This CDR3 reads CASMRANYGYTF. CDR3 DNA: TGTGCCAGCATGAGAGCGAACTATGGCTACACCTTC.

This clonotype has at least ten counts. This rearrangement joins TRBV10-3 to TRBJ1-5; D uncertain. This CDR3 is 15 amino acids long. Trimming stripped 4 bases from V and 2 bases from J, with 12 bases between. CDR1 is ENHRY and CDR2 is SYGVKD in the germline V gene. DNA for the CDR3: TGTGCCATCAGTGTACGGGTTGGCGGCAATCAGCCCCAGCATTTT. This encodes CAISVRVGGNQPQHF.

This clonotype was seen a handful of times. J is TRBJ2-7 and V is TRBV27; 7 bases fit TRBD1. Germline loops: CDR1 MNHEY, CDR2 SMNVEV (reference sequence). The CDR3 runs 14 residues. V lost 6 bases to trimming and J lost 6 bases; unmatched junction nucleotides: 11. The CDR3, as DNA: TGTGCCAGCAGACCAACGGGACAGATAGGCGAGCAGTACTTC. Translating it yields CASRPTGQIGEQYF.

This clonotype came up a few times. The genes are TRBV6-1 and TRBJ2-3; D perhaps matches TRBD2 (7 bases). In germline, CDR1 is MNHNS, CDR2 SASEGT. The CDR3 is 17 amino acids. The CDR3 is CALGGGAGIPLTDTQYF. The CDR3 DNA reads TGTGCTCTCGGCGGGGGCGCGGGAATACCTCTCACAGATACGCAGTATTTT.

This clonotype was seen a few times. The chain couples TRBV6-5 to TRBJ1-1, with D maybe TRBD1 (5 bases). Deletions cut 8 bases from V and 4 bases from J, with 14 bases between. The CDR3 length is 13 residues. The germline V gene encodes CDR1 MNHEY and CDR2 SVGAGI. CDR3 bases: TGTGCCAGCGGCAGGGTAAGCAGCACTGAAGCTTTCTTT. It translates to CASGRVSSTEAFF.

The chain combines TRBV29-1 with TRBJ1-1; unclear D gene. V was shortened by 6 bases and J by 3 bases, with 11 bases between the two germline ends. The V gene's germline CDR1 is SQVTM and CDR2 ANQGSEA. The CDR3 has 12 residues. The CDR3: CSVDLVDTEAFF. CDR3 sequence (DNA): TGCAGCGTGGACCTAGTCGACACTGAAGCTTTCTTT.

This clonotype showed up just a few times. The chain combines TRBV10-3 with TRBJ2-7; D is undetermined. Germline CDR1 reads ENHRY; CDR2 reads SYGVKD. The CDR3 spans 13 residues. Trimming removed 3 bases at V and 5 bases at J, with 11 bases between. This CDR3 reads CAISEVAGNEQYF. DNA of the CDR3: TGTGCCATCAGTGAAGTAGCAGGAAACGAGCAGTACTTC.

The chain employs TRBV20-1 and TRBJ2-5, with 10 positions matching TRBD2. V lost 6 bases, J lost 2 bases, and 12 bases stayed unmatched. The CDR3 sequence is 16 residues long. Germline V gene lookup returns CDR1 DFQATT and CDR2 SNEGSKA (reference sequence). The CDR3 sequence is CSAQTASGSGQETQYF. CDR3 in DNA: TGCAGTGCCCAGACCGCTAGCGGGAGTGGTCAAGAGACCCAGTACTTC.

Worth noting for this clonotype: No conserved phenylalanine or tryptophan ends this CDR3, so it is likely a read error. CDR3 in amino acids: CASRPGVNQETQYY. CDR3 coding DNA: TGCGCCAGCCGCCCCGGGGTTAATCAAGAGACCCAGTACTAC. The chain couples TRBV5-1 to TRBJ2-5, with D tentatively TRBD2 (5 bases). Per germline, CDR1 SGHRS and CDR2 YFSETQ. The CDR3 runs 14 residues. The V gene lost 7 bases and the J gene lost 2 bases, with 15 bases spanning the gap.

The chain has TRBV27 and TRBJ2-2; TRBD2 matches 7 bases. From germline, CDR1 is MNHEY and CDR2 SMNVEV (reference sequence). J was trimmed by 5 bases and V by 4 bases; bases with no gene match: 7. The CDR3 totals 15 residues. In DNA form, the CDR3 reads TGTGCCAGCAGTTCGGGACTACTAAGAACCGGGGAGCTGTTTTTT. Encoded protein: CASSSGLLRTGELFF.

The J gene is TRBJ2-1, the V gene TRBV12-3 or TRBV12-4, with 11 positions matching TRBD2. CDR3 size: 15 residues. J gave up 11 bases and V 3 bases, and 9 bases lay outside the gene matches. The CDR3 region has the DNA TGTGCCAGCAGTTTGCTAGCGGGAGGTCCGGAAAAGCAGTTCTTC. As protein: CASSLLAGGPEKQFF.

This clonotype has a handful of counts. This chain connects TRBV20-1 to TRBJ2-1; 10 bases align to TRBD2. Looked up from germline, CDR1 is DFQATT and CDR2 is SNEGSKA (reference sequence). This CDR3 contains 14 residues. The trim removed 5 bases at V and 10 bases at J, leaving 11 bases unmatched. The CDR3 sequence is CSAVRLAGLHEQFF. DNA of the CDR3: TGCAGTGCTGTTAGACTAGCGGGTCTTCACGAGCAGTTCTTC.

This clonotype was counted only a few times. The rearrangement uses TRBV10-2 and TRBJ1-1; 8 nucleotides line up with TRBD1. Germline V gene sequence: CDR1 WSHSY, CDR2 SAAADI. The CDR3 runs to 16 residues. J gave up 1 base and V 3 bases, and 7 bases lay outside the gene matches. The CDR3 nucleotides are TGCGCCAGCAGTGAATGGTCAGGACAGGGGAACACTGAAGCTTTCTTT. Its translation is CASSEWSGQGNTEAFF.